This record covers a single T cell receptor beta chain. No antigen is known for it. A single base separates this from a much larger clone, so it may be a read error. The missing conserved phenylalanine or tryptophan at the end of this CDR3 makes a read error likely. TCRdb reprocessed the PCR reads via MiXCR and lists one record per CDR3 protein. The profile shows tens of thousands of distinct CDR3 sequences, roughly 24% of them singletons. The data were obtained in a study of molecular identifiers for immune sequencing clone quantification. Overall study results and limits: In naive cells, under 1% of molecules belonged to clones above 20 RNA copies, against over 97% in effector cells.

CD8+CD4-CCR7+CD45RA+ cells were sorted as naive CD8 T cells. Sequenced: naive CD8+ T cells from blood, with Jurkat cell RNA spiked in. Subset of the sample: FACS-sorted CD8+CD4-CCR7+CD45RA+ naive T cells. This TCR was recovered from a human donor in good health. Some libraries in this study had Jurkat cell RNA spiked in.

The CDR3 nucleotides read TGTGCCAGCTTCGACAGGGGGCAAGCTGAAGCTTTCCTT. It codes for CASFDRGQAEAFL. The chain is built from TRBV28 and TRBJ1-1, with 10 nucleotides matching TRBD1. The germline gives CDR1 MDHEN, CDR2 SYDVKM. This CDR3 has 13 residues. After removal of 8 bases from V and 6 bases from J, the junction contained 6 bases not matched to a gene.